The 21 T cell receptor beta chains reported below all come from one sample, sequenced in a study of blood T cell repertoires in COVID-19. Sequenced by immunoSEQ multiplex PCR; TCRdb stores in-frame clones only, minus some. The data contain about 32,000 clones, 91% of them singletons. The sample was peripheral blood. Every receptor here comes from a man in his 60s with acute or convalescent COVID-19.

The rearrangement links TRBV20-1 to TRBJ2-5, with D unresolved. Trimming shortened V by 4 bases and J by 2 bases, and 5 bases separated the two germline ends. Germline V gene sequence: CDR1 DFQATT, CDR2 SNEGSKA (reference sequence). CDR3 length equals 11 residues. The CDR3 region is CSANTQETQYF. The CDR3 DNA follows: TGCAGTGCTAACACACAAGAGACCCAGTACTTC.

V and J are TRBV27 and TRBJ2-5; 9 bases are a match to TRBD1. The CDR3 totals 16 residues. Germline V lookup: CDR1 MNHEY, CDR2 SMNVEV (reference sequence). Germline trimming cut 5 bases from V and 5 bases from J; bases unmatched to any gene: 12. As DNA, the CDR3 is TGTGCCAGCAGTCCGCTCGGACAGGGGAGGGGGGAGACCCAGTACTTC. Encoded protein: CASSPLGQGRGETQYF.

The CDR3 reads CASSRTSGAYTDTQYF. CDR3 DNA: TGTGCCAGCAGCCGGACTAGCGGAGCTTACACAGATACGCAGTATTTT. The chain joins TRBV3-1 (or the pseudogene TRBV3-2) to TRBJ2-3; 10 nucleotides match TRBD2. Losses at the gene ends were 4 bases for V and 2 bases for J; bases not matched to a gene: 6. The CDR3 consists of 16 residues. CDR1 and CDR2 from the germline V gene are LGHDT and YNNKEL (reference sequence).

Only one count was recorded for this clone. J is TRBJ1-4 and V is TRBV5-5, with 9 bases aligning to TRBD1. The CDR3 has 15 amino acids. CDR1 and CDR2 from the germline V gene are SGHKS and YYEKEE (reference sequence). Trimming took 3 bases from V and 8 from J; bases not matched to a gene: 8. Here the CDR3 reads CASSWSGQGEEKLFF. The CDR3 DNA follows: TGTGCCAGCAGCTGGTCGGGACAGGGAGAAGAAAAACTGTTTTTT.

The chain is built from TRBV5-1 and TRBJ2-7; 12 nucleotides line up with TRBD1. There are 14 residues in the CDR3. Trimming removed 4 bases from V and 5 bases from J; junction bases left unmatched: 4. The V gene's germline CDR1 is SGHRS and CDR2 YFSETQ. CDR3 residues: CASSTGTGGDEQYV. The CDR3, as DNA: TGCGCCAGCAGCACTGGGACAGGGGGCGACGAGCAGTACGTC.

The rearrangement uses TRBV12-3 or TRBV12-4 and TRBJ2-3, with D maybe TRBD2 (6 bases). The V gene lost 1 base and the J gene lost 5 bases, with 7 bases spanning the gap. The CDR3 totals 13 residues. The DNA of the CDR3 is TGTGCCAGCAGTTTAGGGGAGGAAGATACGCAGTATTTT. It is translated as CASSLGEEDTQYF.

The chain recombines TRBV12-3 or TRBV12-4 with TRBJ1-5; no reliable D call. V was pared by 3 bases and J by 3 bases, with 3 bases between. The CDR3 runs to 12 residues. The CDR3 spells CASSFLNQPQHF. The CDR3, as DNA: TGTGCCAGCAGTTTCCTCAATCAGCCCCAGCATTTT.

This rearrangement joins TRBV7-9 to TRBJ1-1; D unresolved. Trimming shortened V by 9 bases and J by 4 bases, and 15 bases separated the two germline ends. There are 13 residues in the CDR3. CDR1 SEHNR and CDR2 FQNEAQ come from the germline V gene (reference sequence). The CDR3 sequence is CASHARESTEAFF. DNA for the CDR3: TGTGCCAGTCACGCGAGGGAGAGCACTGAAGCTTTCTTT.

The V call is TRBV28, the J call TRBJ1-2; D possibly corresponds to TRBD1 (5 bases). CDR1 and CDR2 from the germline V gene are MDHEN and SYDVKM. The ends were cut back, 5 bases at V and 4 bases at J, with 14 bases in the middle. This CDR3 is built from 14 residues. In DNA form, the CDR3 reads TGTGCCAGCAGTCCCCAGGGAGGCACCTATGGCTACACCTTC. It specifies CASSPQGGTYGYTF.

CDR3 in DNA: TGTGCCAGTAGTATAGGCCTCAGGGAAAGAGCTTATGGCTACACCTTC. Residues: CASSIGLRERAYGYTF. V gene TRBV19 combines with J gene TRBJ1-2, with a weak D call TRBD1 (5 bases). CDR1 and CDR2 (germline): LNHDA, SQIVND (reference sequence). V lost 1 base to trimming and J lost 5 bases, with 17 bases between them. The CDR3 runs to 16 residues.

The rearrangement uses TRBV7-2 and TRBJ2-1; D possibly corresponds to TRBD2 (5 bases). The CDR3 loop spans 15 amino acids. CDR1 is SGHTA and CDR2 is FQGNSA in the germline V gene. Between the trimmed V and J ends, which lost 5 bases and 1 base, there was a span of 12 bases. CDR3 region: CASSRGPGSYNEQFF. Here the CDR3 DNA reads TGTGCCAGCAGCCGCGGGCCGGGTTCCTACAATGAGCAGTTCTTC.

This chain uses TRBV10-2 with TRBJ1-6; D call uncertain. The CDR3 is 14 residues long. V was clipped by 8 bases and J by 7 bases, with 15 bases between them. Germline CDR1 WSHSY, CDR2 SAAADI. The CDR3 here is CASSRGGENSPLHF. The CDR3 nucleotides are TGCGCCAGCTCAAGAGGCGGGGAAAATTCACCCCTCCACTTT.

The rearrangement joins TRBV7-9 to TRBJ1-3; D might be TRBD1 (6 bases). The CDR3 is made up of 16 amino acids. V was cut by 1 base and J by 0 bases, with 10 bases left in between. Germline V lookup: CDR1 SEHNR, CDR2 FQNEAQ (reference sequence). For the CDR3, the DNA is TGTGCCAGCAGCTTAGGGCAGGGGATCTCTGGAAACACCATATATTTT. This codes for CASSLGQGISGNTIYF.

The rearrangement links TRBV3-1 (or the pseudogene TRBV3-2) to TRBJ2-2; TRBD1 matches 7 bases. From germline, CDR1 is LGHDT and CDR2 YNNKEL (reference sequence). V lost 1 base, J lost 2 bases, and 7 bases stayed unmatched. The CDR3 extends over 17 amino acids. CDR3: CASSQGMGTANTGELFF. CDR3 bases: TGTGCCAGCAGCCAAGGAATGGGGACAGCAAACACCGGGGAGCTGTTTTTT.

This rearrangement joins TRBV7-9 to TRBJ2-3; 7 bases agree with TRBD2. This CDR3 has 15 residues. Germline trimming cut 0 bases from V and 6 bases from J; bases unmatched to any gene: 6. CDR1 is SEHNR, CDR2 FQNEAQ, per germline (reference sequence). The CDR3 DNA is TGTGCCAGCAGCTTAGCGGGAGGGCCGGGGGATACGCAGTATTTT. Its translation: CASSLAGGPGDTQYF.

This clone has just a few counts. The chain is built from TRBV4-3 and TRBJ2-2, with 9 bases fitting TRBD2. Germline V lookup: CDR1 LGHNA, CDR2 YSLEER. Trimming cost V 1 base and J 7 bases; bases outside gene matches: 13. This CDR3 has 18 residues. The CDR3 DNA sequence: TGCGCCAGCAGCCAAGCCGCTAGGGGTAGCGGGAGTGGCGGGGAGCTGTTTTTT. This translates into CASSQAARGSGSGGELFF.

This clone was seen just once. The V and J genes are TRBV5-1 and TRBJ2-3; D remains unclear. V lost 0 bases and J lost 4, with 6 bases in between. Germline V gives CDR1 SGHRS, CDR2 YFSETQ. This CDR3 region has 13 residues. The CDR3 loop reads CASSLAPSDTQYF. For the CDR3, the DNA is TGCGCCAGCAGCTTGGCCCCGTCAGATACGCAGTATTTT.

This clone turned up a few times. The chain combines TRBV6-6 with TRBJ1-6; maybe TRBD1 (5 bases). The germline CDR1 and CDR2 sequences are MNHNY and SVGAGI (reference sequence). The CDR3 covers 15 residues. The V gene lost 6 bases and the J gene lost 5 bases, with 14 bases spanning the gap. As DNA, the CDR3 is TGTGCCAGCAGCCTCGGGACTCCTGATAATTCACCCCTCCACTTT. Translated, it gives CASSLGTPDNSPLHF.

J is TRBJ2-7 and V is TRBV12-3 or TRBV12-4, with D unclear. With 0 bases removed from V and 3 bases from J, the gap between germline ends came to 6 bases. CDR3 length equals 13 residues. The CDR3 protein is CASSLAPGYEQYF. In DNA, the CDR3 is TGTGCCAGCAGTTTAGCGCCAGGCTACGAGCAGTACTTC.

The gene calls are TRBV7-8 and TRBJ1-6; D ambiguous. Germline V CDR1 and CDR2: SGHVS, FQNEAQ. The V end lost 1 base, the J end lost 7 bases, and 14 bases lay between the germline ends. This CDR3 is built from 16 residues. This CDR3 is CASSLVVGRLNSPLHF. As DNA, the CDR3 is TGTGCCAGCAGCTTAGTAGTTGGGCGCCTGAATTCACCCCTCCACTTT.

This clone was seen only once. The rearrangement links TRBV28 to TRBJ2-7; D uncertain. CDR1 MDHEN and CDR2 SYDVKM come from the germline V gene. V lost 10 bases and J 0 bases, leaving 16 bases between the germline ends. The CDR3 runs 14 residues. The CDR3 DNA reads TGTGCCACCGCCCCGTATGAGGACTCCTACGAGCAGTACGTC. As protein: CATAPYEDSYEQYV.